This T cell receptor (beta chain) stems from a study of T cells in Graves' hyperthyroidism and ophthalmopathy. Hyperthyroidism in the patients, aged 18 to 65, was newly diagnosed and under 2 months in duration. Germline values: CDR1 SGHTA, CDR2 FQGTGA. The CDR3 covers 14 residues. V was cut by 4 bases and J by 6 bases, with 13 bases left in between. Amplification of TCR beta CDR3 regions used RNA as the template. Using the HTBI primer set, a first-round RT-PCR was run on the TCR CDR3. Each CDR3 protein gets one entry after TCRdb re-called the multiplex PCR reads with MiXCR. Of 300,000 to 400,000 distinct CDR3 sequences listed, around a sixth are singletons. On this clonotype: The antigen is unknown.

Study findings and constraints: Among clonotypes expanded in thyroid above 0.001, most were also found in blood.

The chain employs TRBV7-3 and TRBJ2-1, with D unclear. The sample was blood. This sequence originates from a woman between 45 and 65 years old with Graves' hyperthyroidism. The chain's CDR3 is CASSSNPASNEQFF. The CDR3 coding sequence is TGTGCCAGCAGCTCCAACCCAGCCAGCAATGAGCAGTTCTTC.